A single T cell receptor (beta chain) is shown here with its context. The antigen is not known. Template switching with 5'RACE generated the TCR cDNA and added a universal primer site and UMIs. TCRdb ran MiXCR on the 5' RACE reads and lists one entry per CDR3 protein. Here the sample spans about 360,000 distinct CDR3 sequences, approximately 6% being singletons. The record originates from a study of T cells after yellow fever vaccination. Broader study findings: Primary-vaccination clones mostly resurfaced post-booster (about 95% CD4, more than 80% CD8). Bulk-population clonotypes that are abundant could appear as contaminants in FACS-sorted repertoires. Just a small share of clonotypes turned up in the CD4 compartment as well as the CD8 compartment.

The clonotype was recovered from a man aged 30-40 years who received the YFV17D yellow fever vaccine. The sequenced sample was PBMCs, obtained 5 days after the yellow fever booster vaccination.

The CDR3 nucleotides read TGCGCCAGCAGCCAAGGTCTAGCGGGAGGTATCGACGAGCAGTACTTC. It encodes CASSQGLAGGIDEQYF. The chain uses TRBV4-3 and TRBJ2-7, with 11 bases that match TRBD2. Trimming cost V 1 base and J 5 bases; bases outside gene matches: 7. This CDR3 contains 16 residues. Germline CDR1 is LGHNA and CDR2 is YSLEER.